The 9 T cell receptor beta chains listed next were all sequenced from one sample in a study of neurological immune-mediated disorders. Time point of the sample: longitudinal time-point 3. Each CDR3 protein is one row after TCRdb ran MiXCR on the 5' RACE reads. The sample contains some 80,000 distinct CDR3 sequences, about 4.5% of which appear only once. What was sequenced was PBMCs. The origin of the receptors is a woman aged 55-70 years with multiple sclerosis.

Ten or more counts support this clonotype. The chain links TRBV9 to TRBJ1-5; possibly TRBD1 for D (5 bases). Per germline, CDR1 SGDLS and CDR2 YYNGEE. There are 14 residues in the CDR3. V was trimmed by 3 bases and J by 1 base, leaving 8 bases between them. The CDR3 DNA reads TGTGCCAGCAGCGCCCGGGACAGCAATCAGCCCCAGCATTTT. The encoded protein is CASSARDSNQPQHF.

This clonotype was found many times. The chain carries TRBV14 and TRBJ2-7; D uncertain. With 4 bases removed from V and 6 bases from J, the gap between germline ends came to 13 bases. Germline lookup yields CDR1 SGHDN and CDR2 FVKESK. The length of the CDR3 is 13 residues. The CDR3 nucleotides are TGTGCCAGCAGCCCGAAGTGGGGTGTCGAGCAGTACTTC. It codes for CASSPKWGVEQYF.

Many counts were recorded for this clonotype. The CDR3 DNA sequence: TGCAGCGTTGGCGGGACAGGGAGAGGAAACTATGGCTACACCTTC. It yields the protein CSVGGTGRGNYGYTF. J is TRBJ1-2 and V is TRBV29-1, with TRBD1 identical over 9 bases. Losses at the gene ends were 4 bases for V and 2 bases for J; bases not matched to a gene: 8. CDR3 length: 15 residues. Germline assignment: CDR1 SQVTM and CDR2 ANQGSEA.

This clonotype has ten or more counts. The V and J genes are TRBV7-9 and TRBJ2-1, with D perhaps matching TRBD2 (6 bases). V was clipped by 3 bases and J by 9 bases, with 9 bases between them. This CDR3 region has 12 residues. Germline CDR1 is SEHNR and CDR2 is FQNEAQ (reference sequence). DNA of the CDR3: TGTGCCAGCAGCTTCGGGGGAGGTGAGCAGTTCTTC. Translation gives CASSFGGGEQFF.

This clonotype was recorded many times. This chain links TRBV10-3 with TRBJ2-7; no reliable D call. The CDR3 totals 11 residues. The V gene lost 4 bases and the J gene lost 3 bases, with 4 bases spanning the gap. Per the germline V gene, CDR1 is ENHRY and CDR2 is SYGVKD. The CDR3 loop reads CAISGGYEQYF. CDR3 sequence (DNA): TGTGCCATCAGTGGCGGCTACGAGCAGTACTTC.

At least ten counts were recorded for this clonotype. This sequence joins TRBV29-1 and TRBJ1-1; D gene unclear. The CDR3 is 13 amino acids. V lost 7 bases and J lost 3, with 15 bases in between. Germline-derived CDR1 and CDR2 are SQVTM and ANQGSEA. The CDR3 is CSDLILDDTEAFF. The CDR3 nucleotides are TGCAGCGATTTGATATTGGACGACACTGAAGCTTTCTTT.

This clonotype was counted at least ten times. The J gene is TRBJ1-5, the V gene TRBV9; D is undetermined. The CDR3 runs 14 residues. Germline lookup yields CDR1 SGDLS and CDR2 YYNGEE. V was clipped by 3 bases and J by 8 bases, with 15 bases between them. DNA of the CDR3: TGTGCCAGCAGCGCAACGACGGCGACAAAGCCCCAGCATTTT. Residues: CASSATTATKPQHF.

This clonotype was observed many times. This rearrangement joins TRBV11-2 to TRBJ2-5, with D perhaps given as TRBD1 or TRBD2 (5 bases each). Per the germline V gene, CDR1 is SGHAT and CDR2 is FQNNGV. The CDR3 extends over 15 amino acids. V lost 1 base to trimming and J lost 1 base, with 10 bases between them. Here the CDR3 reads CASSLGRGAQETQYF. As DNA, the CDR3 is TGTGCCAGCAGCTTAGGCCGGGGCGCCCAAGAGACCCAGTACTTC.

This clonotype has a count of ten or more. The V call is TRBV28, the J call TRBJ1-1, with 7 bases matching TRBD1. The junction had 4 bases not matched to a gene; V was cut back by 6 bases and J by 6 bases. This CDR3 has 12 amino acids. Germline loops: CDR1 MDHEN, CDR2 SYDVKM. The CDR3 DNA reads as TGTGCCAGCAGGCTGGGACAGTCTGAAGCTTTCTTT. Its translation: CASRLGQSEAFF.